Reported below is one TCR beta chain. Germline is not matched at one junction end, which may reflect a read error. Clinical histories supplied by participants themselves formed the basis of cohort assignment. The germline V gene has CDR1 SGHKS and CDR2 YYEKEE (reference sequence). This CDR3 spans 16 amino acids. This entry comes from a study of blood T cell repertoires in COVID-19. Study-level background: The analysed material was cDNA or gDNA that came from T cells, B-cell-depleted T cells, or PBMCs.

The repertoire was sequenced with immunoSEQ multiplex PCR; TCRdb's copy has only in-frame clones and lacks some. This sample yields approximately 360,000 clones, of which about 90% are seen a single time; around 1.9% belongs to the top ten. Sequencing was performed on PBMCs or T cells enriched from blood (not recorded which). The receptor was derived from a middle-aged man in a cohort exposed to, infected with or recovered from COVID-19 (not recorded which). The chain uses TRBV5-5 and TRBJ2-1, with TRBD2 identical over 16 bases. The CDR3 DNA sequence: TGTGCCAGCAGCGCGGGACTAGCGGGAGGGTACAGTGAGCAGTTCTTC. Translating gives CASSAGLAGGYSEQFF.